Each of the 24 T cell receptor beta chains below was sequenced from the same sample in a study of cytomegalovirus exposure and HLA in healthy donors. Primers: 60 Vbeta forward and 13 Jbeta reverse. Some clones are missing from TCRdb's copy, which holds only in-frame ones; the method was immunoSEQ multiplex PCR. The sample contains 150,000 to 200,000 clones, about 72% of which appear only once. Input material: PBMCs. These receptors came from a male donor in good health and CMV-seronegative.

The rearrangement uses TRBV28 and TRBJ2-1; 9 bases fit TRBD2. This CDR3 contains 16 residues. V shed 2 bases and J 5 bases; nucleotides not matched to a gene: 7. Germline V gene sequence: CDR1 MDHEN, CDR2 SYDVKM. The CDR3 here is CASSLPRASGNNEQFF. CDR3 bases: TGTGCCAGCAGTTTACCCCGCGCTAGCGGGAACAATGAGCAGTTCTTC.

This chain uses TRBV14 with TRBJ1-2; 8 nucleotides align to TRBD1. The CDR3 loop spans 15 amino acids. V trimming: 2 bases; J trimming: 5 bases; junction bases outside the gene matches: 7. From germline, CDR1 is SGHDN and CDR2 FVKESK. This chain's CDR3 is CASSQRGTGPYGYTF. CDR3 sequence (DNA): TGTGCCAGCAGCCAAAGAGGGACAGGACCGTATGGCTACACCTTC.

This rearrangement joins TRBV6-5 to TRBJ2-4, with a possible D match to TRBD2 (6 bases). Trimming pared 2 bases from V and 3 bases from J, leaving 14 bases between. This CDR3 has 16 residues. Germline assignment: CDR1 MNHEY and CDR2 SVGAGI. The CDR3 bases are TGTGCCAGCAGTTACAATAGGGCGGGGATCAAAAACATTCAGTACTTC. Amino acids: CASSYNRAGIKNIQYF.

V is TRBV6-1 and J is TRBJ1-5; D is undetermined. Germline values: CDR1 MNHNS, CDR2 SASEGT. The CDR3 contains 16 residues. Trimming left V 4 bases short and J 0 bases short, with 13 bases between. CDR3 residues: CASSGPREYSNQPQHF. The CDR3 DNA follows: TGTGCCAGCAGTGGACCCCGGGAGTATAGCAATCAGCCCCAGCATTTT.

This clone is a singleton in its sample. The V gene is TRBV7-2, the J gene TRBJ1-6; D may be TRBD1 (5 bases). Germline loops: CDR1 SGHTA, CDR2 FQGNSA. V dropped 1 base and J dropped 10 bases, with 14 bases sitting between them. This CDR3 is 15 amino acids long. The CDR3 nucleotides are TGTGCCAGCAGCTTAGAACAGGTCTTCCAGTCACCCCTCCACTTT. Protein product: CASSLEQVFQSPLHF.

This clone was observed once. A junction boundary mismatches the germline segment, possibly from a read error. The rearrangement uses TRBV7-2 and TRBJ2-5; perhaps TRBD1 as D (5 bases). This CDR3 has 13 amino acids. Per germline, CDR1 SGHTA and CDR2 FQGNSA. CDR3 coding DNA: TGTGCCAGCAGCTTAGTAGGGGAAGAGGCCCAGTACTTC. Protein sequence: CASSLVGEEAQYF.

The V call is TRBV6-1, the J call TRBJ2-5, with TRBD2 matching 8 bases. This CDR3 comprises 15 residues. CDR1 and CDR2 (germline): MNHNS, SASEGT. V was clipped by 2 bases and J by 0 bases; unmatched bases: 2. The CDR3 spells CASSERGRYQETQYF. The CDR3 bases are TGTGCCAGCAGTGAACGCGGGAGGTACCAAGAGACCCAGTACTTC.

The chain combines TRBV12-5 with TRBJ1-1; perhaps TRBD1 as D (5 bases). The CDR3 loop spans 13 amino acids. Germline V gene sequence: CDR1 LGHNT, CDR2 FRNRAP. Trimming removed 8 bases from V and 6 bases from J, with 16 bases in between. This CDR3 reads CASRGELEAEAFF. Written as DNA, the CDR3 is TGTGCTAGTCGGGGGGAACTAGAGGCTGAAGCTTTCTTT.

The chain employs TRBV6-6 and TRBJ2-5, with TRBD1 matching over 7 bases. J gave up 2 bases and V 6 bases, and 6 bases lay outside the gene matches. Germline CDR1 reads MNHNY; CDR2 reads SVGAGI (reference sequence). The length of the CDR3 is 14 residues. CDR3 sequence reads: CASSRGGPQETQYF. The CDR3 DNA reads as TGTGCCAGCAGCAGAGGGGGCCCTCAAGAGACCCAGTACTTC.

The chain links TRBV18 to TRBJ1-5, with a weak D call TRBD1 (6 bases). V lost 5 bases and J 4 bases, leaving 18 bases between the germline ends. The CDR3 extends over 16 amino acids. Per germline, CDR1 KGHSH and CDR2 LQKENI. CDR3 sequence: CASSLQGGSGNQPQHF. The DNA of the CDR3 is TGTGCCAGCTCATTACAGGGCGGTTCTGGGAATCAGCCCCAGCATTTT.

The V call is TRBV30, the J call TRBJ1-1, with D possibly TRBD1 on 6 matching bases. The CDR3 has 12 amino acids. CDR1 is GTSNPN and CDR2 is SVGIG in the germline V gene (reference sequence). Trimming left V 2 bases short and J 6 bases short, with 10 bases between. The CDR3 DNA reads TGTGCCTGGAGTCGTGAGGGGGCTGAAGCTTTCTTT. Its protein is CAWSREGAEAFF.

The rearrangement joins TRBV6-5 to TRBJ1-6, with D tentatively TRBD1 (6 bases). The CDR3 is 13 residues long. Trimming removed 6 bases from V and 18 bases from J, with 21 bases in between. CDR1 and CDR2 from the germline V gene are MNHEY and SVGAGI. This chain's CDR3 is CASSPTLQGTAHF. DNA for the CDR3: TGTGCCAGCAGCCCTACCTTACAGGGAACTGCCCACTTT.

V usage is TRBV7-3 and J usage is TRBJ2-7, with 11 bases that match TRBD1. The V and J ends lost 5 bases and 7 bases, in that order; junction bases with no gene match: 4. Germline loops: CDR1 SGHTA, CDR2 FQGTGA. The CDR3 is 13 residues long. The DNA of the CDR3 is TGTGCCAGCAGCCCGGACAGGGGGCGTGAGCAGTACTTC. Protein sequence: CASSPDRGREQYF.

This chain uses TRBV19 with TRBJ1-5, with no clear D. The length of the CDR3 is 12 residues. V was clipped by 7 bases and J by 5 bases, with 9 bases between them. Germline CDR1 and CDR2: LNHDA and SQIVND (reference sequence). The CDR3 nucleotides read TGTGCCAGTACGGACGGGGATCAGCCCCAGCATTTT. It codes for CASTDGDQPQHF.

V is TRBV5-4 and J is TRBJ2-3, with TRBD2 matching over 8 bases. This CDR3 is 16 amino acids long. The V gene's germline CDR1 is SGHNT and CDR2 YYREEE (reference sequence). Germline trimming cut 4 bases from V and 1 base from J; bases unmatched to any gene: 8. The CDR3 DNA follows: TGTGCCAGCAGCGTTACTAGCGGCAGGGGCACAGATACGCAGTATTTT. It encodes CASSVTSGRGTDTQYF.

The chain uses TRBV10-3 and TRBJ2-7; D unclear. Trimming took 0 bases from V and 6 from J, leaving 3 bases between them. CDR1 is ENHRY, CDR2 SYGVKD, per germline. The length of the CDR3 is 11 residues. Written as DNA, the CDR3 is TGTGCCATCAGTGAGTCGAGCGAGCAGTACTTC. Translating it yields CAISESSEQYF.

The chain recombines TRBV5-6 with TRBJ1-4; D perhaps matches TRBD1 (5 bases). In germline, CDR1 is SGHDT, CDR2 YYEEEE. The CDR3 totals 16 residues. V lost 2 bases and J 1 base, leaving 12 bases between the germline ends. The CDR3 DNA is TGTGCCAGCAGCTTTAAGGGGCCCGAAACTAATGAAAAACTGTTTTTT. Its translation is CASSFKGPETNEKLFF. Filled out from reference TRBV5-6 and TRBJ1-4, the complete variable domain reads DAGVTQSPTHLIKTRGQQVTLRCSPKSGHDTVSWYQQALGQGPQFIFQYYEEEERQRGNFPDRFSGHQFPNYSSELNVNALLLGDSALYLCASSFKGPETNEKLFFGSGTQLSVL.

J is TRBJ2-6 and V is TRBV6-5; D is unresolved. The CDR3 consists of 16 residues. Germline V CDR1 and CDR2: MNHEY, SVGAGI. The V gene lost 4 bases and the J gene lost 0 bases, with 10 bases spanning the gap. The CDR3, as DNA: TGTGCCAGCAGTTCCTTACGTAGCTCTGGGGCCAACGTCCTGACTTTC. Translated, it gives CASSSLRSSGANVLTF.

The chain joins TRBV7-9 to TRBJ1-4; the D gene is possibly TRBD1 (6 bases). CDR1 is SEHNR, CDR2 FQNEAQ, per germline (reference sequence). This CDR3 region has 13 residues. The germline V and J ends were trimmed by 6 bases and 8 bases, with 13 bases remaining between them. Here the CDR3 DNA reads TGTGCCAGCAGTAGGGGGTCCGGGGAAAAACTGTTTTTT. Protein: CASSRGSGEKLFF.

Here the CDR3 reads CASSQGLAGGPRTGELFF. In DNA, the CDR3 is TGTGCCAGCAGCCAGGGGTTAGCGGGAGGCCCGAGGACCGGGGAGCTGTTTTTT. This rearrangement joins TRBV11-2 to TRBJ2-2; 10 bases are a match to TRBD2. CDR1 is SGHAT, CDR2 FQNNGV, per germline. With 5 bases clipped from V and 5 bases from J, the junction kept 14 bases outside the gene matches. CDR3 length: 18 residues.

The gene calls are TRBV7-2 and TRBJ2-7; a weak D match, TRBD2 (7 bases). This CDR3 comprises 15 residues. Germline values: CDR1 SGHTA, CDR2 FQGNSA. The V and J ends lost 5 bases and 3 bases respectively, with 17 bases between them. The CDR3 loop is CASSGGGGRRYEQYF. CDR3 in DNA: TGTGCCAGCAGCGGAGGGGGAGGGCGTCGCTACGAGCAGTACTTC.

The chain joins TRBV6-6 to TRBJ2-2; D unresolved. The CDR3 contains 11 residues. The ends were cut back, 5 bases at V and 8 bases at J, with 6 bases in the middle. CDR1 and CDR2 from the germline V gene are MNHNY and SVGAGI (reference sequence). The CDR3 bases are TGTGCCAGCAGTACGCGTGGGGAGCTGTTTTTT. Translation: CASSTRGELFF.

The chain recombines TRBV2 with TRBJ2-7, with TRBD1 matching 9 bases. The J segment lost 2 bases and the V segment lost 6 bases, leaving 5 bases of the junction unmatched. The length of the CDR3 is 14 residues. Germline CDR1 is SNHLY and CDR2 is FYNNEI. In nucleotides, the CDR3 is TGTGCCAGCAGAAGACAGGGGGTTACCTACGAGCAGTACTTC. Its translation is CASRRQGVTYEQYF.

This clone was seen only a few times. This CDR3 is CASSFDRGGEKLFF. CDR3 DNA sequence: TGTGCCAGCAGCTTTGACAGGGGAGGAGAAAAACTGTTTTTT. The chain employs TRBV7-2 and TRBJ1-4; TRBD1 matches at 8 bases. The trim removed 3 bases at V and 8 bases at J, leaving 5 bases unmatched. The length of the CDR3 is 14 residues. From germline, CDR1 is SGHTA and CDR2 FQGNSA.